This T cell receptor (beta chain) was recorded in a study of CD8 T cells in Susac syndrome. This clonotype was detected once. Trimming removed 9 bases from V and 2 bases from J, with 16 bases in between. The CDR3 loop spans 15 amino acids. Germline V lookup: CDR1 MDHEN, CDR2 SYDVKM. Random hexamers served to reverse transcribe roughly 0.5 to 1 ug RNA. One entry per CDR3 protein, called by TCRdb with MiXCR from the immunoSEQ multiplex PCR reads. Of about 50,000 distinct CDR3 sequences detected, just over 90% appear once; the ten largest clones hold about 0.54%. Source material: CD8+ T cells from PBMCs. This receptor was obtained from a human donor with multiple sclerosis. This sequence joins TRBV28 and TRBJ1-4; D is possibly TRBD1 (6 bases). The CDR3 sequence is CASKPYRETNEKLFF. Here the CDR3 DNA reads TGTGCCAGTAAACCCTACAGGGAGACTAATGAAAAACTGTTTTTT.